Shown below are 28 T cell receptor beta chains from a single sample sequenced in a study of cytomegalovirus exposure and HLA in healthy donors. Primers included in the PCR were 60 Vbeta and 13 Jbeta primers. The repertoire was sequenced with immunoSEQ multiplex PCR; TCRdb's copy has only in-frame clones and lacks some. Of 150,000 to 200,000 clones in the sample, 77% were seen once. Sequenced material: PBMCs. These receptors were obtained from a middle-aged man in good health and CMV-seropositive.

This sequence joins TRBV6-5 and TRBJ1-4, with 12 bases fitting TRBD1. Germline CDR1 is MNHEY and CDR2 is SVGAGI. The CDR3 has 15 residues. J gave up 8 bases and V 4 bases, and 5 bases lay outside the gene matches. The CDR3 DNA is TGTGCCAGCAGTTTCCTCGGGACAGGGGGCGAAAAACTGTTTTTT. Protein sequence: CASSFLGTGGEKLFF.

This rearrangement joins TRBV2 to TRBJ2-1; TRBD2 matches at 13 bases. Per germline, CDR1 SNHLY and CDR2 FYNNEI. Losses at the gene ends were 8 bases for V and 10 bases for J; bases not matched to a gene: 11. The CDR3 contains 15 residues. The CDR3 region is CASGRTSGGAREQFF. In nucleotides, the CDR3 is TGTGCCAGCGGGCGAACTAGCGGGGGGGCGAGGGAGCAGTTCTTC.

This chain uses TRBV7-2 with TRBJ2-2; D gene ambiguous. V was trimmed by 7 bases and J by 4 bases, leaving 16 bases between them. The CDR3 runs 15 residues. Germline-derived CDR1 and CDR2 are SGHTA and FQGNSA. The CDR3 region has the DNA TGTGCCAGCATTAAGGAACGGGTGCGCACCGGGGAGCTGTTTTTT. Amino acids: CASIKERVRTGELFF.

The CDR3 DNA follows: TGTGCTTCCGATCCTAGCGGGGGGTACACCGGGGAGCTGTTTTTT. Translating it yields CASDPSGGYTGELFF. J is TRBJ2-2 and V is TRBV7-7, with 11 bases that match TRBD2. The germline V gene has CDR1 SSHAT and CDR2 FNYEAQ (reference sequence). The CDR3 covers 15 residues.

This chain joins TRBV19 and TRBJ1-2; 9 nucleotides line up with TRBD1. V shed 2 bases, J shed 8 bases, and the junction held 9 bases outside the gene matches. The CDR3 spans 15 residues. The germline CDR1 and CDR2 sequences are LNHDA and SQIVND (reference sequence). This CDR3 reads CASSIPGQGLRGYTF. CDR3 bases: TGTGCCAGTAGTATACCGGGACAGGGTCTGCGAGGCTACACCTTC.

This chain connects TRBV21-1 to TRBJ1-5; the table's D call, TRBD1, has no DNA check behind it. TRBV21-1 is a recognized pseudogene. The CDR3 consists of 18 residues. As DNA, the CDR3 is TGTGCCAGCAGCAAGACAGGGGGGATTAAGGATGGCAATCAGCCCCAGCATTTT. The encoded protein is CASSKTGGIKDGNQPQHF.

The gene calls are TRBV6-1 and TRBJ2-7; D may be TRBD1 (5 bases). From germline, CDR1 is MNHNS and CDR2 SASEGT. V lost 5 bases and J lost 2, with 13 bases in between. CDR3 length equals 14 residues. The CDR3 DNA is TGTGCCAGCAGTCCAGGGTTACTTACCTACGAGCAGTACTTC. Translated: CASSPGLLTYEQYF.

The chain uses TRBV7-9 and TRBJ2-7; TRBD1 matches at 7 bases. From germline, CDR1 is SEHNR and CDR2 FQNEAQ (reference sequence). V dropped 3 bases and J dropped 3; count of bases not matched to a gene: 5. CDR3 length equals 14 residues. This CDR3 reads CASSFTRQGYEQYF. DNA for the CDR3: TGTGCCAGCAGCTTCACCCGACAGGGCTACGAGCAGTACTTC.

The CDR3 sequence: CASTTGLAEETQYF. The CDR3 DNA is TGTGCCAGCACCACGGGGCTAGCGGAAGAGACCCAGTACTTC. V usage is TRBV9 and J usage is TRBJ2-5, with TRBD2 identical over 7 bases. The CDR3 loop spans 14 amino acids. V lost 6 bases and J lost 3; bases outside the gene matches: 8. The germline CDR1 and CDR2 sequences are SGDLS and YYNGEE.

The rearrangement uses TRBV5-1 and TRBJ1-2, with a tentative D call TRBD1 (5 bases). The ends were cut back, 0 bases at V and 6 bases at J, with 9 bases in the middle. The CDR3 totals 13 residues. Germline V lookup: CDR1 SGHRS, CDR2 YFSETQ. The CDR3 DNA is TGCGCCAGCAGCTTGGACAGGAACCATGGCTACACCTTC. Its translation is CASSLDRNHGYTF.

The chain carries TRBV28 and TRBJ1-5, with 7 bases that match TRBD1. Germline V gives CDR1 MDHEN, CDR2 SYDVKM. This CDR3 has 17 amino acids. Trimming cost V 5 bases and J 3 bases; bases outside gene matches: 13. The CDR3 reads CASSPNLRDSYNQPQHF. CDR3 nucleotide sequence: TGTGCCAGCAGTCCAAACCTCCGGGACAGCTACAATCAGCCCCAGCATTTT.

The rearrangement uses TRBV7-6 and TRBJ1-5; D is unresolved. CDR1 is SGHVS and CDR2 is FNYEAQ in the germline V gene. V was clipped by 3 bases and J by 4 bases, with 7 bases between them. The CDR3 totals 13 residues. In DNA, the CDR3 is TGTGCCAGCAGCTTGCAGGAAAATCAGCCCCAGCATTTT. Protein sequence: CASSLQENQPQHF.

A single count supports this clone. The chain is built from TRBV5-1 and TRBJ1-1; maybe TRBD1 (5 bases). CDR1 and CDR2 from the germline V gene are SGHRS and YFSETQ. The CDR3 is 13 residues long. V gave up 4 bases and J gave up 3 bases, with 10 bases separating them. The CDR3, as DNA: TGCGCCAGCAGCCGATCAGGGTACACTGAAGCTTTCTTT. As protein: CASSRSGYTEAFF.

The rearrangement joins TRBV7-8 to TRBJ1-6; 11 bases are a match to TRBD1. The CDR3 has 18 residues. V was pared by 5 bases and J by 0 bases, with 6 bases of the junction left unmatched. CDR1 and CDR2 from the germline V gene are SGHVS and FQNEAQ. This CDR3 reads CASSPRTGGVSYNSPLHF. CDR3 DNA: TGTGCCAGCAGCCCCCGGACAGGGGGCGTCTCCTATAATTCACCCCTCCACTTT.

This chain connects TRBV7-8 to TRBJ1-3; a possible D gene is TRBD1 (5 bases). V lost 1 base and J 2 bases, leaving 9 bases between the germline ends. This CDR3 comprises 15 residues. Germline V gives CDR1 SGHVS, CDR2 FQNEAQ. The CDR3 coding sequence is TGTGCCAGCAGCTTAGGGGGCTCGACTGGAAACACCATATATTTT. Protein product: CASSLGGSTGNTIYF.

The genes are TRBV7-9 and TRBJ1-2; 9 bases match TRBD1. CDR1 and CDR2 (germline): SEHNR, FQNEAQ (reference sequence). Trimming at V came to 3 bases and at J to 4 bases, leaving 3 bases not matched to a gene. The CDR3 is made up of 14 amino acids. The CDR3 protein is CASSLGQGSYGYTF. The CDR3 coding sequence is TGTGCCAGCAGCTTGGGACAGGGATCCTATGGCTACACCTTC.

The J gene is TRBJ1-1, the V gene TRBV7-9; TRBD1 matches at 7 bases. The CDR3 length is 16 residues. The V and J ends lost 2 bases and 6 bases, in that order; junction bases with no gene match: 12. CDR1 SEHNR and CDR2 FQNEAQ come from the germline V gene (reference sequence). The CDR3 nucleotides read TGTGCCAGCAGCTTATATTGGGACAGTACTGCCTCTGAAGCTTTCTTT. It translates to CASSLYWDSTASEAFF.

The chain couples TRBV29-1 to TRBJ2-7, with a tentative D call TRBD1 (6 bases). V lost 4 bases to trimming and J lost 3 bases, with 16 bases between them. CDR3 length equals 14 residues. Looked up from germline, CDR1 is SQVTM and CDR2 is ANQGSEA. Here the CDR3 reads CSVGFNRVLYEQYF. CDR3 in DNA: TGCAGCGTTGGTTTTAACAGGGTCCTCTACGAGCAGTACTTC.

The gene calls are TRBV5-1 and TRBJ2-5, with 11 bases lining up with TRBD1. V gave up 6 bases and J gave up 5 bases; unmatched junction bases: 6. Germline V gene data show CDR1 as SGHRS and CDR2 as YFSETQ. The CDR3 consists of 14 residues. In DNA form, the CDR3 reads TGCGCCAGCACTGGACAGGGGGCAGGGGAGACCCAGTACTTC. Its translation is CASTGQGAGETQYF. Using reference TRBV5-1 and TRBJ2-5 for the parts outside the CDR3, the full variable domain is KAGVTQTPRYLIKTRGQQVTLSCSPISGHRSVSWYQQTPGQGLQFLFEYFSETQRNKGNFPGRFSGRQFSNSRSEMNVSTLELGDSALYLCASTGQGAGETQYFGPGTRLLVL.

The rearrangement links TRBV27 to TRBJ2-7; 7 bases map to TRBD1. The length of the CDR3 is 17 residues. CDR1 and CDR2 (germline): MNHEY, SMNVEV (reference sequence). Trimming at V came to 0 bases and at J to 3 bases, leaving 11 bases not matched to a gene. The CDR3 region is CASSLSATGKVVYEQYF. CDR3 in DNA: TGTGCCAGCAGTTTATCCGCGACAGGGAAGGTAGTCTACGAGCAGTACTTC.

The chain has TRBV5-1 and TRBJ2-5; 11 bases match TRBD2. The V gene end was trimmed by 4 bases and the J gene end by 4 bases; junction bases not matched to a gene: 12. This CDR3 has 17 amino acids. Germline values: CDR1 SGHRS, CDR2 YFSETQ. The CDR3: CASSPLTLAGGAETQYF. For the CDR3, the DNA is TGCGCCAGCAGCCCCCTAACTCTAGCGGGGGGTGCAGAGACCCAGTACTTC.

J is TRBJ1-2 and V is TRBV10-1, with 7 nucleotides matching TRBD1. Trimming cost V 7 bases and J 4 bases; bases outside gene matches: 6. Germline loops: CDR1 WNHNN, CDR2 SYGVQD (reference sequence). This CDR3 region has 13 residues. The DNA of the CDR3 is TGCGCCAGCAAGACAGGGTCTACCTATGGCTACACCTTC. It translates to CASKTGSTYGYTF.

The chain couples TRBV19 to TRBJ2-3, with 7 bases aligning to TRBD1. Trimming at V came to 7 bases and at J to 10 bases, leaving 17 bases not matched to a gene. Germline V lookup: CDR1 LNHDA, CDR2 SQIVND (reference sequence). The CDR3 covers 15 residues. The CDR3 DNA is TGTGCCAGTACCAAATCCGGGACAGCCCCCGGTGCGCAGTATTTT. It encodes CASTKSGTAPGAQYF.

DNA of the CDR3: TGTGCCAGCAGTTGGGACAGGGCGAACACCGGGGAGCTGTTTTTT. Residues: CASSWDRANTGELFF. V usage is TRBV27 and J usage is TRBJ2-2; 9 nucleotides line up with TRBD1. Germline CDR1 is MNHEY and CDR2 is SMNVEV (reference sequence). V lost 4 bases, J lost 0 bases, and 0 bases stayed unmatched. The CDR3 consists of 15 residues.

This chain uses TRBV6-5 with TRBJ2-7; TRBD1 matches 10 bases. Germline lookup yields CDR1 MNHEY and CDR2 SVGAGI. This CDR3 spans 15 amino acids. Germline trimming cut 5 bases from V and 4 bases from J; bases unmatched to any gene: 8. The DNA for the CDR3 is TGTGCCAGCAGTAGACAGACAGGGGGCGCTTACGAGCAGTACTTC. This sequence encodes CASSRQTGGAYEQYF.

This chain links TRBV2 with TRBJ1-5, with a weak D call TRBD1 (6 bases). The length of the CDR3 is 14 residues. The germline gives CDR1 SNHLY, CDR2 FYNNEI. V was clipped by 6 bases and J by 0 bases, with 9 bases between them. The CDR3: CASSRTDSNQPQHF. The DNA for the CDR3 is TGTGCCAGCAGCCGGACAGATAGCAATCAGCCCCAGCATTTT.

Comments on this clone: The sample holds other DNA sequences that translate to the same CDR3. The V call is TRBV7-9, the J call TRBJ1-2, with D hard to call. From germline, CDR1 is SEHNR and CDR2 FQNEAQ (reference sequence). The V end lost 1 base, the J end lost 7 bases, and 7 bases lay between the germline ends. The CDR3 spans 12 residues. The CDR3 nucleotides read TGTGCCAGCAGCTTAGACAGTGTTGGCTACACCTTC. This gives the protein CASSLDSVGYTF.

The chain is built from TRBV9 and TRBJ1-3; 11 nucleotides line up with TRBD1. Trimming cost V 0 bases and J 3 bases; bases outside gene matches: 5. CDR1 is SGDLS and CDR2 is YYNGEE in the germline V gene. This CDR3 spans 17 amino acids. DNA for the CDR3: TGTGCCAGCAGCGTAGTAGGACAGGGGGCAAGTGGAAACACCATATATTTT. Its protein product is CASSVVGQGASGNTIYF.